These 11 T cell receptor beta chains originate from one sample sequenced in a study of T cell responses to AZD1222 COVID-19 vaccine. Profiled with immunoSEQ multiplex PCR; TCRdb holds only in-frame clones, not every one. This table holds 150,000 or so clones, about 92% found once. The sample here was peripheral blood, taken on day 0 of AZD1222 vaccination. These TCRs come from an adult in good health.

CDR3 DNA: TGTGCCAGCGCCAGGGGGGTCACTGAAGCTTTCTTT. Protein: CASARGVTEAFF. V is TRBV12-3 or TRBV12-4 and J is TRBJ1-1; 7 nucleotides align to TRBD1. CDR3 length: 12 amino acids. V shed 8 bases, J shed 4 bases, and the junction held 4 bases outside the gene matches.

Only one count was recorded for this clone. The chain links TRBV5-1 to TRBJ2-5; 8 nucleotides line up with TRBD1. The length of the CDR3 is 15 residues. Per germline, CDR1 SGHRS and CDR2 YFSETQ. Germline trimming cut 0 bases from V and 1 base from J; bases unmatched to any gene: 2. CDR3 sequence (DNA): TGCGCCAGCAGCTTGGTGGGGACAGGCCAAGAGACCCAGTACTTC. It specifies CASSLVGTGQETQYF.

The J gene is TRBJ1-1, the V gene TRBV2; tentatively, D is TRBD1 (6 bases). The CDR3 totals 14 residues. Per the germline V gene, CDR1 is SNHLY and CDR2 is FYNNEI. The V gene lost 4 bases and the J gene lost 4 bases, with 13 bases spanning the gap. CDR3 sequence: CASSGEGGSTEAFF. The CDR3 DNA reads TGTGCCAGCAGTGGAGAAGGGGGAAGCACTGAAGCTTTCTTT.

This clone is a singleton in its sample. The genes are TRBV5-4 and TRBJ1-2, with unresolved D. Trimming shortened V by 0 bases and J by 2 bases, and 8 bases separated the two germline ends. Germline CDR1 reads SGHNT; CDR2 reads YYREEE (reference sequence). This CDR3 region has 14 residues. CDR3 DNA sequence: TGTGCCAGCAGCTTGGCCAATCCAAACTATGGCTACACCTTC. Encoded protein: CASSLANPNYGYTF.

This sequence joins TRBV5-1 and TRBJ1-2; the D is unclear. CDR1 and CDR2 from the germline V gene are SGHRS and YFSETQ. Deletions cut 2 bases from V and 4 bases from J, with 9 bases between. The CDR3 has 13 residues. In DNA, the CDR3 is TGCGCCAGCAGCTTTGATCGGAGCTATGGCTACACCTTC. This translates into CASSFDRSYGYTF.

This rearrangement joins TRBV28 to TRBJ1-1, with D perhaps matching TRBD1 (5 bases). V dropped 7 bases and J dropped 10 bases, with 13 bases sitting between them. CDR3 length equals 11 residues. Germline CDR1 is MDHEN and CDR2 is SYDVKM. The CDR3 DNA is TGTGCCAGCATCGGGTGGGGCTTAGCTTTCTTT. It codes for CASIGWGLAFF.

The CDR3 sequence is CSVGVDMTYGYTF. The CDR3 DNA sequence: TGCAGCGTTGGGGTCGACATGACCTATGGCTACACCTTC. J is TRBJ1-2 and V is TRBV29-1; D is ambiguous. The CDR3 is 13 amino acids. The V gene's germline CDR1 is SQVTM and CDR2 ANQGSEA. Trimming pared 4 bases from V and 4 bases from J, leaving 13 bases between.

The DNA for the CDR3 is TGCGCCAGCAGCCCAGAGAACTACGAGCAGTACTTC. It encodes CASSPENYEQYF. The V call is TRBV5-1, the J call TRBJ2-7; D ambiguous. In germline, CDR1 is SGHRS, CDR2 YFSETQ. V lost 4 bases and J lost 3, with 8 bases in between. The CDR3 length is 12 residues.

The DNA for the CDR3 is TGTGCCAGCAGTGAAGGGACAGGGGGGGGAAGTGAAAAACTGTTTTTT. It yields the protein CASSEGTGGGSEKLFF. V usage is TRBV6-1 and J usage is TRBJ1-4; 10 bases match TRBD1. J was trimmed by 7 bases and V by 1 base; bases with no gene match: 6. The CDR3 has 16 residues. Germline V gives CDR1 MNHNS, CDR2 SASEGT.

V usage is TRBV12-3 or TRBV12-4 and J usage is TRBJ2-2; 8 bases agree with TRBD1. J gave up 5 bases and V 5 bases, and 1 base lay outside the gene matches. The CDR3 has 13 amino acids. CDR3 nucleotides: TGTGCCAGCAGTCGGGACAGGACCGGGGAGCTGTTTTTT. This sequence encodes CASSRDRTGELFF.

The table lists this clone with a count of one. V usage is TRBV6-2 or TRBV6-3 and J usage is TRBJ1-1, with no clear D. The germline V and J ends were trimmed by 1 base and 8 bases, with 11 bases remaining between them. The CDR3 spans 13 residues. Germline V gene sequence: CDR1 MNHEY, CDR2 SVGEGT. The CDR3 bases are TGTGCCAGCAGTTACTACGGCAGAAACGAAGCTTTCTTT. As protein: CASSYYGRNEAFF.